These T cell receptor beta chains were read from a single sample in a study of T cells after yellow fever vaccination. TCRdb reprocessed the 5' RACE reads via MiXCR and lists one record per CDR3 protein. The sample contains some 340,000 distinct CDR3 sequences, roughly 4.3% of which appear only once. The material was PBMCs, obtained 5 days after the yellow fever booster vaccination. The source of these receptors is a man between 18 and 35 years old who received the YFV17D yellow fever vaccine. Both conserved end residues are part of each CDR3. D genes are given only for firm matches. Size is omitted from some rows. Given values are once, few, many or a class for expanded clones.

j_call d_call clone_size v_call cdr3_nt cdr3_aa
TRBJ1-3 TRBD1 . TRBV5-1 TGCGCCAGCAGCCCGGGGACAGGCGAGTACTCTGGAAACACCATATATTTT CASSPGTGEYSGNTIYF
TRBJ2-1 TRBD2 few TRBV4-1 TGCGCCAGCAGCCAACCACTAGCGGGGGCCAATGAGCAGTTCTTC CASSQPLAGANEQFF
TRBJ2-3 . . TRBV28 TGTGCCAGCAGTTGGGAGTATACGCAGTATTTT CASSWEYTQYF
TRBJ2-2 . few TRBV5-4 TGTGCCAGCAGCTCGGAACAGGGCGGGGAGCTGTTTTTT CASSSEQGGELFF
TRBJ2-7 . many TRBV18 TGTGCCAGCTCACCGAGCTCCTACGAGCAGTACTTC CASSPSSYEQYF
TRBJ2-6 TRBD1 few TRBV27 TGTGCCAGCAGTTCCGGACAGGGGGCCTCTGGGGCCAACGTCCTGACTTTC CASSSGQGASGANVLTF
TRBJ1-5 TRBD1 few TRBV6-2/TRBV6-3 TGTGCCAGCAGTTATCCAACAGGGGGCGGAAGCAATCAGCCCCAGCATTTT CASSYPTGGGSNQPQHF
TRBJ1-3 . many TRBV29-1 TGCAGCGCCCACTACTCTGGAAACACCATATATTTT CSAHYSGNTIYF
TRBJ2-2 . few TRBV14 TGTGCCAGCAGCCAAGAATTCTTTTGGCAGGGAGGAACCGGGGAGCTGTTTTTT CASSQEFFWQGGTGELFF
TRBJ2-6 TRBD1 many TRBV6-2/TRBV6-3 TGTGCCAGCAGTACCACAGGGGGCTCCGGGGCCAACGTCCTGACTTTC CASSTTGGSGANVLTF
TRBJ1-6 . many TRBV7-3 TGTGCCAGCAGTCCTGGGCTATCCCAGAATTCACCCCTCCACTTT CASSPGLSQNSPLHF
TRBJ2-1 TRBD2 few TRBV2 TGTGCCAGCAGTGTGATCTCCAGGACTAGCGGGGGGAACAATGAGCAGTTCTTC CASSVISRTSGGNNEQFF
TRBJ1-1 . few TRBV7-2 TGTGCCAGCAGCTTATATGGGGGCTTGGGCACTGAAGCTTTCTTT CASSLYGGLGTEAFF
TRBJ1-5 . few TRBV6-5 TGTGCCAGCAGTTACGCCGGGCTCAATCAGCCCCAGCATTTT CASSYAGLNQPQHF
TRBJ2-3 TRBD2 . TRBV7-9 TGTGCCAGCAGCAGCTGGGGGGGAGATACGCAGTATTTT CASSSWGGDTQYF
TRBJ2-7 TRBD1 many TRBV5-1 TGCGCCAGCAGCCCCGGGACAGGACCCTACGAGCAGTACTTC CASSPGTGPYEQYF
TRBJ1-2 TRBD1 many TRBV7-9 TGTGCCAGCAGCGGGACAGACCCATACTATGGCTACACCTTC CASSGTDPYYGYTF
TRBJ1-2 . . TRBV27 TGTGCCAGCAGTTTATCGATGGACGTCTATGGCTACACCTTC CASSLSMDVYGYTF
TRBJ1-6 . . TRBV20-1 TGCAGTGGTGGGAGCTCCTATAATTCACCCCTCCACTTT CSGGSSYNSPLHF
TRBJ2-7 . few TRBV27 TGTGCCAGCAGTTTATTTTGGTCCTACGAGCAGTACTTC CASSLFWSYEQYF
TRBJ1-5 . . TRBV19 TGTGCCAGTAGTATAGATCCCAGGGACAATCAGCCCCAGCATTTT CASSIDPRDNQPQHF
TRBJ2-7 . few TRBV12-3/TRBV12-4 TGTGCCAGCAGTGATACAGGGAACGAGCAGTACTTC CASSDTGNEQYF
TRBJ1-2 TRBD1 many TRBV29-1 TGCAGCGTTTCGACAGGGAACTATGGCTACACCTTC CSVSTGNYGYTF
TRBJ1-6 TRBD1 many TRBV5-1 TGCGCCAGTGCGCCAGGGGGAGATAATTCACCCCTCCACTTT CASAPGGDNSPLHF
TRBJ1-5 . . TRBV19 TGTGCCAGTAGTTCCCAGTTGAATCAGCCCCAGCATTTT CASSSQLNQPQHF
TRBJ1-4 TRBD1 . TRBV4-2 TGTGCCAGCAGCGCTCGGGACAGGGGGACAGGTGAAAAACTGTTTTTT CASSARDRGTGEKLFF
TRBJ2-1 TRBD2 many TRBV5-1 TGCGCCAGCAGCTTGGCGGCGGGGGGACCATACAATGAGCAGTTCTTC CASSLAAGGPYNEQFF
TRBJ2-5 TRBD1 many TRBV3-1 TGTGCCAGCAGCCAGCCGACAGGGGCAGAGACCCAGTACTTC CASSQPTGAETQYF
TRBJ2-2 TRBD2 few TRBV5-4 TGTGCCAGCAGCCGGGGAATTCCGGGACTAGCGGGCACCGGGGAGCTGTTTTTT CASSRGIPGLAGTGELFF
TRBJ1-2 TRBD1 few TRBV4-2 TGTGCCAGCAGCCAAGATAAACAGGGGACAGTCTATGGCTACACCTTC CASSQDKQGTVYGYTF
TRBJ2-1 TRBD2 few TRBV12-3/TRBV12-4 TGTGCCAGCATCTCCCTTCGAGCCGGGACTAGCGGGGTAAATGAGCAGTTCTTC CASISLRAGTSGVNEQFF
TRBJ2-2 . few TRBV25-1 TGTGCCAGCAGTGAATCCTTAGGACGGCGGAACACCGGGGAGCTGTTTTTT CASSESLGRRNTGELFF
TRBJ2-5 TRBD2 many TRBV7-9 TGTGCCAGCAAGCTAGCGGGGCCAGAGACCCAGTACTTC CASKLAGPETQYF
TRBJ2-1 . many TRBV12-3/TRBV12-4 TGTGCCAGCAGTTTTTACAACAATGAGCAGTTCTTC CASSFYNNEQFF
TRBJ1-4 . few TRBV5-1 TGCGCCAGCAGCTTGCCGGGGGGCGTTTCTGCAAAACTGTTTTTT CASSLPGGVSAKLFF
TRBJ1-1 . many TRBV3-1 TGTGCCAGCAGCCAAGACGGGGGAAGAGAAGCTTTCTTT CASSQDGGREAFF
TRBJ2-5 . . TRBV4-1 TGCGCCAGCAGCCAAGATTCCCGGGGTATAGAGACCCAGTACTTC CASSQDSRGIETQYF
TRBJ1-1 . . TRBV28 TGTGCCAGCTGCCGGACGAGGAACACTGAAGCTTTCTTT CASCRTRNTEAFF
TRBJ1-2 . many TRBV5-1 TGTGCCAGCAGCTTGGGTCAGCTATATGGCTACACCTTC CASSLGQLYGYTF
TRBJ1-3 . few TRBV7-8 TGTGCCAGCAGCTTAGCTACGCGGGACTCTGGAAACACCATATATTTT CASSLATRDSGNTIYF
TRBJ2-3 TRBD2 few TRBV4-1 TGCGCCAGCAGCCAAAGGCTAGCGGGACAAACAGATACGCAGTATTTT CASSQRLAGQTDTQYF
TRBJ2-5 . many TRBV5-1 TGCGCCAGCAGCTCCAGGGTGGGTGAGACCCAGTACTTC CASSSRVGETQYF
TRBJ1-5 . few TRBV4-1 TGCGCCAGCAGCCAAGGGAACTACAATCAGCCCCAGCATTTT CASSQGNYNQPQHF
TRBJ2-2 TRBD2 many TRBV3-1 TGTGCCAGCAGCGCGTTACTAGCGGACAACACCGGGGAGCTGTTTTTT CASSALLADNTGELFF
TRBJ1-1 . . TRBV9 TGTGCCAGCAGCCCAGTAATGGGGGGGGGGGGCGAGAACACTGAAGCTTTCTTT CASSPVMGGGGENTEAFF
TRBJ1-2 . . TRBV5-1 TGCGCCAGCAGCTCCCCGGAGGACGGCTCCTATGGCTACACCTTC CASSSPEDGSYGYTF
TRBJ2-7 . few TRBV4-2 TGTGCCAGCAGCCCAGCTCAGGTCGCATACGAGCAGTACTTC CASSPAQVAYEQYF
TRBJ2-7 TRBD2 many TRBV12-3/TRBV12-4 TGTGCCAGCAGTCTCGTAGCGGGGGACTACTCCTACGAGCAGTACTTC CASSLVAGDYSYEQYF
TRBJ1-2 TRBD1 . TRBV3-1 TGTGCCAGCAGCCAACCGGGACAGGGGTATGGCTACACCTTC CASSQPGQGYGYTF
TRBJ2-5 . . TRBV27 TGTGCCAGCAGTTTAGGACGGCTAGAGACCCAGTACTTC CASSLGRLETQYF
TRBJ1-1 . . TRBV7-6 TGTGCCAGCAGCTCGACCGACGGGAACACTGAAGCTTTCTTT CASSSTDGNTEAFF
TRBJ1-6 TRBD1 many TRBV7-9 TGTGCCAGCAGCTACCTAGGGGGCGCGGGTTCACCCCTCCACTTT CASSYLGGAGSPLHF
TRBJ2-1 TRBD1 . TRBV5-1 TGCGCCAGCTTTCTGACAGCCGGGACAGGGGGCAATGAGCAGTTCTTC CASFLTAGTGGNEQFF
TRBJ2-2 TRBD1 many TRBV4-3 TGCGCCAGCAGCCAAGATCCTGGACAGGCCTATACGAACACCGGGGAGCTGTTTTTT CASSQDPGQAYTNTGELFF